This entry concerns a single T cell receptor (beta chain). This specimen comes from a study of blood T cell repertoires in COVID-19. The CDR3 totals 14 residues. With 5 bases clipped from V and 7 bases from J, the junction kept 10 bases outside the gene matches. Germline loops: CDR1 LGHNT, CDR2 FRNRAP. TCRdb's copy holds only in-frame clones and misses some; the assay was immunoSEQ multiplex PCR. The data contain 110,000 to 150,000 clones, about 84% of them singletons. Sequencing was done on a sample of PBMCs or T cells enriched from blood (not recorded which). The receptor's source is a woman younger than 35 who had been exposed to COVID-19. The chain has TRBV12-5 and TRBJ1-2; 7 bases line up with TRBD1. In DNA form, the CDR3 reads TGTGCTAGTGGTGCCAACAGGGGCAGAGGTGGCTACACCTTC. It specifies CASGANRGRGGYTF.